This TCR beta chain was sequenced in a study of cytomegalovirus exposure and HLA in healthy donors. This clone turned up a few times. No antigen is known for it. Regarding the study as a whole: HLA allele associations emerged for roughly 16,000 TCR beta sequences in a later analysis, at 0.05 false discovery rate. Reportedly, cytomegalovirus status was diagnosed with high sensitivity and specificity. According to an earlier analysis, most TCR beta V segments yielded productive rearrangements about 87% or about 30% of the time.

This CDR3 has 15 amino acids. Trimming at V came to 6 bases and at J to 4 bases, leaving 6 bases not matched to a gene. CDR1 and CDR2 (germline): MDHEN, SYDVKM. PCR involved 60 Vbeta and 13 Jbeta primers. The assay was immunoSEQ multiplex PCR, and TCRdb's table has in-frame clones only and misses some. Among about 130,000 clones listed, over 80% were seen once. This TCR came from a man younger than 30 in good health and CMV-seropositive. The sample consisted of PBMCs. The rearrangement joins TRBV28 to TRBJ1-5; 10 bases map to TRBD1. The CDR3 loop is CASRWDRGINQPQHF. In DNA form, the CDR3 reads TGTGCCAGCAGGTGGGACAGGGGCATAAATCAGCCCCAGCATTTT.